This T cell receptor beta chain was found in a study of OX40 agonist ivuxolimab in advanced cancers. On this clone itself: Its antigen remains unidentified.

The V and J ends lost 3 bases and 4 bases respectively, with 24 bases between them. Germline loops: CDR1 SGHVS, CDR2 FQNEAQ. The CDR3 runs 18 residues. Study-wide points: At 0.1 to 3.0 mg/kg, clonal expansion of CD4+ and CD8+ blood T cells had occurred by week 6.

Assay used: immunoSEQ multiplex PCR; TCRdb lists only in-frame clones, some missing. The sample lists 30,000 to 45,000 clones, 88% seen once, with roughly 3.9% in the top ten. V usage is TRBV7-8 and J usage is TRBJ1-1; D not resolved. This sequence was found in an adult with an advanced solid tumor such as melanoma, head and neck, liver or kidney cancer. Sequenced here: CD4+ or CD8+ T cells sorted from blood, sampled in a trial of the OX40 agonist ivuxolimab. The CDR3 spells CASSFLAPPRTLGTEAFF. CDR3 in DNA: TGTGCCAGCAGCTTCTTAGCTCCCCCGCGGACCTTAGGCACTGAAGCTTTCTTT.